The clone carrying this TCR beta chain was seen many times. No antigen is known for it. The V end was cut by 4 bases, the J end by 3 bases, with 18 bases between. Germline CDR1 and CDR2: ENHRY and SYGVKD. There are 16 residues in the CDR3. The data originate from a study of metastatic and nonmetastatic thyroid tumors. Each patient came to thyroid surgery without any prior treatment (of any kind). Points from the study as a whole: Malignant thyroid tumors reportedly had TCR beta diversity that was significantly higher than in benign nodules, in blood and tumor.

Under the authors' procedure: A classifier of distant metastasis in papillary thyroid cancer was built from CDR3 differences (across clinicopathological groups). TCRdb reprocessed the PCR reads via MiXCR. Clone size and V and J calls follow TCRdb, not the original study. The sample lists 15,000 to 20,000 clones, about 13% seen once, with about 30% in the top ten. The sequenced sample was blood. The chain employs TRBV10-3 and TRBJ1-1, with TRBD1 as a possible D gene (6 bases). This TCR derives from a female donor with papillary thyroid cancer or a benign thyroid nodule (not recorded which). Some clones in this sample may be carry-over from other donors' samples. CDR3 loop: CAISGGGRRGDTEAFF. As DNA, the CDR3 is TGTGCCATCAGTGGGGGGGGCAGGAGAGGGGACACTGAAGCTTTCTTT.